Each of the 16 T cell receptor beta chains below was sequenced from the same sample in a study of shared clonotypes between healthy human individuals. The repertoire was sequenced with immunoSEQ multiplex PCR; TCRdb's copy has only in-frame clones and lacks some. The sample records roughly 1,000,000 clones, roughly 74% being singletons. Material: memory CD4+ T cells from PBMCs. Regarding subset: CD45RA-negative fraction. The origin of the receptors is a man aged 18 to 30 in good health. Some clones in this sample may be carry-over from other donors' samples.

This clone occurred many times. The chain uses TRBV2 and TRBJ2-3; 7 nucleotides line up with TRBD1. The CDR3 length is 15 residues. Looked up from germline, CDR1 is SNHLY and CDR2 is FYNNEI. The junction had 7 bases not matched to a gene; V was cut back by 7 bases and J by 0 bases. The CDR3 DNA sequence: TGTGCCAGCAAGAAAGAGACAGGGAGCACAGATACGCAGTATTTT. Its protein product is CASKKETGSTDTQYF.

On this clone: Other DNA sequences from this sample encode an identical CDR3 as well. This chain connects TRBV28 to TRBJ2-7; 10 bases agree with TRBD2. The CDR3 runs 15 residues. Germline V gives CDR1 MDHEN, CDR2 SYDVKM. V trimming: 6 bases; J trimming: 2 bases; junction bases outside the gene matches: 7. CDR3: CASSPSGRGTYEQYF. For the CDR3, the DNA is TGTGCCAGCAGCCCAAGCGGGAGGGGCACCTACGAGCAGTACTTC.

In this sample, this clone turned up many times. The chain uses TRBV29-1 and TRBJ2-1, with D possibly being TRBD1 (7 bases). CDR3 size: 20 residues. Germline V gene data show CDR1 as SQVTM and CDR2 as ANQGSEA. V was shortened by 7 bases and J by 0 bases, with 31 bases between the two germline ends. The CDR3 DNA reads TGCAGCGCTTATACTCCGGGACAGACTGGGGGGCGGATCTCCTACAATGAGCAGTTCTTC. This encodes CSAYTPGQTGGRISYNEQFF.

The rearrangement links TRBV6-1 to TRBJ1-5; D is unclear. The germline V gene has CDR1 MNHNS and CDR2 SASEGT. V lost 4 bases, J lost 1 base, and 8 bases lay in between. CDR3 size: 14 residues. The CDR3 coding sequence is TGTGCCAGCAGTGGACCAACCAGCAATCAGCCCCAGCATTTT. Amino acids: CASSGPTSNQPQHF.

The gene calls are TRBV30 and TRBJ1-1; no reliable D call. The CDR3 loop spans 13 amino acids. Germline CDR1 GTSNPN, CDR2 SVGIG (reference sequence). The ends were cut back, 5 bases at V and 3 bases at J, with 13 bases in the middle. CDR3 protein: CAWGPREYTEAFF. The CDR3 nucleotides are TGTGCCTGGGGCCCTAGGGAGTACACTGAAGCTTTCTTT.

The chain couples TRBV4-1 to TRBJ2-7; 10 bases match TRBD1. V gave up 3 bases and J gave up 1 base; unmatched junction bases: 6. From germline, CDR1 is MGHRA and CDR2 YSYEKL. This CDR3 is 16 amino acids long. DNA for the CDR3: TGCGCCAGCAGCCAGGGACCGGGACAGGGGTCCTACGAGCAGTACTTC. Its translation: CASSQGPGQGSYEQYF.

The chain links TRBV5-6 to TRBJ2-1; TRBD1 is a possible D gene (5 bases). The CDR3 has 16 amino acids. Germline V gene data show CDR1 as SGHDT and CDR2 as YYEEEE. The V end lost 3 bases, the J end lost 5 bases, and 18 bases lay between the germline ends. For the CDR3, the DNA is TGTGCCAGCAGCTCCCTGGGGCAGGCCCATGACAATGAGCAGTTCTTC. This codes for CASSSLGQAHDNEQFF.

The chain recombines TRBV28 with TRBJ2-4, with TRBD1 matching 7 bases. The germline CDR1 and CDR2 sequences are MDHEN and SYDVKM. The junction had 3 bases not matched to a gene; V was cut back by 3 bases and J by 7 bases. The CDR3 totals 13 residues. CDR3 residues: CASSFGRGNIQYF. The CDR3 nucleotides are TGTGCCAGCAGTTTCGGCAGGGGGAACATTCAGTACTTC.

Comments on this clone: A much larger clone differs from this one at a single base, so this may be a read error. A read error is likely, as this CDR3 ends without the conserved phenylalanine or tryptophan. CDR3 bases: TGTGCCAGCACAAGAGGGAGTTCCTCCTACGAGCAGTACCTC. Its translation: CASTRGSSSYEQYL. The chain combines TRBV6-1 with TRBJ2-7; D is perhaps TRBD2 (5 bases). Per germline, CDR1 MNHNS and CDR2 SASEGT. Trimming removed 7 bases from V and 0 bases from J, with 13 bases in between. There are 14 residues in the CDR3.

The V call is TRBV27, the J call TRBJ2-3, with 12 positions matching TRBD2. This CDR3 region has 18 residues. CDR1 is MNHEY, CDR2 SMNVEV, per germline (reference sequence). V was clipped by 10 bases and J by 1 base; unmatched bases: 15. This CDR3 reads CATKLGLAGSRGTDTQYF. The CDR3 nucleotides are TGTGCCACCAAACTAGGACTAGCGGGGAGCCGCGGCACAGATACGCAGTATTTT.

J is TRBJ2-3 and V is TRBV18, with 10 bases fitting TRBD2. Germline V gene data show CDR1 as KGHSH and CDR2 as LQKENI. The CDR3 sequence is 12 residues long. The CDR3: CASGRATDTQYF. The CDR3 region has the DNA TGTGCGAGCGGGAGGGCCACAGATACGCAGTATTTT.

The genes are TRBV14 and TRBJ1-1; D is unclear. Germline CDR1 and CDR2: SGHDN and FVKESK. The CDR3 has 13 amino acids. V was cut by 5 bases and J by 1 base, with 8 bases left in between. CDR3 DNA sequence: TGTGCCAGCAGCTGGAACGAGAACACTGAAGCTTTCTTT. This gives the protein CASSWNENTEAFF.

The chain is built from TRBV7-2 and TRBJ2-3, with D possibly being TRBD2 (5 bases). V lost 1 base and J lost 8, with 16 bases in between. Germline CDR1 is SGHTA and CDR2 is FQGNSA. This CDR3 region has 15 residues. CDR3 sequence (DNA): TGTGCCAGCAGCTTAGAAAGAGGTAGACGGGGTACGCAGTATTTT. Protein sequence: CASSLERGRRGTQYF. Drawing the rest from reference TRBV7-2 and TRBJ2-3, the complete variable domain is GAGVSQSPSNKVTEKGKDVELRCDPISGHTALYWYRQSLGQGLEFLIYFQGNSAPDKSGLPSDRFSAERTGGSVSTLTIQRTQQEDSAVYLCASSLERGRRGTQYFGPGTRLTVL.

This chain joins TRBV27 and TRBJ1-2; the D is unclear. Germline values: CDR1 MNHEY, CDR2 SMNVEV (reference sequence). CDR3 length equals 13 residues. V lost 6 bases and J lost 0, with 8 bases in between. DNA for the CDR3: TGTGCCAGCAGCCTTAATCCTAACTATGGCTACACCTTC. Amino acid sequence: CASSLNPNYGYTF.

This chain joins TRBV7-2 and TRBJ1-1; weak D call: TRBD1 (5 bases). V shed 1 base and J shed 7 bases, with 10 bases lying between them. The CDR3 contains 13 residues. The germline CDR1 and CDR2 sequences are SGHTA and FQGNSA. The CDR3 sequence is CASSLVRGSEAFF. In DNA form, the CDR3 reads TGTGCCAGCAGCTTAGTCCGGGGGAGTGAAGCTTTCTTT.

This chain connects TRBV5-4 to TRBJ1-4; TRBD1 is a possible D gene (5 bases). The V and J ends lost 4 bases and 2 bases respectively, with 12 bases between them. The germline CDR1 and CDR2 sequences are SGHNT and YYREEE (reference sequence). This CDR3 is 15 amino acids long. CDR3 protein: CASSGREGTNEKLFF. DNA for the CDR3: TGTGCCAGCAGCGGGAGAGAGGGGACTAATGAAAAACTGTTTTTT.